Shown below are 13 T cell receptor beta chains from a single sample sequenced in a study of blood T cell repertoires in COVID-19. Produced via immunoSEQ multiplex PCR; TCRdb's table is partial and in-frame only. The table has 250,000 to 300,000 clones, roughly 90% seen once. Sequencing used peripheral blood. The origin of the receptors is a man in his forties with acute or convalescent COVID-19.

The chain employs TRBV3-1 (or the pseudogene TRBV3-2) and TRBJ2-2; 8 nucleotides line up with TRBD1. Germline CDR1 LGHDT, CDR2 YNNKEL (reference sequence). This CDR3 is built from 15 residues. V gave up 11 bases and J gave up 0 bases; unmatched junction bases: 8. The CDR3 bases are TGTGCCGCCTCCGACAGGGGAACGAACACCGGGGAGCTGTTTTTT. Encoded protein: CAASDRGTNTGELFF.

As regards this clone: Other DNA sequences within the sample encode an identical CDR3. The rearrangement joins TRBV12-3 or TRBV12-4 to TRBJ1-2, with TRBD1 as a possible D gene (5 bases). This CDR3 has 13 residues. Trimming pared 6 bases from V and 4 bases from J, leaving 12 bases between. In DNA form, the CDR3 reads TGTGCCAGCAGCCTAGGGCAGGGCTATGGCTACACCTTC. This sequence encodes CASSLGQGYGYTF.

The chain uses TRBV12-5 and TRBJ2-1; TRBD1 is a possible D gene (6 bases). CDR1 LGHNT and CDR2 FRNRAP come from the germline V gene. The length of the CDR3 is 15 residues. V was pared by 4 bases and J by 0 bases, with 10 bases between. CDR3 loop: CASGYGGLSYNEQFF. The CDR3 DNA follows: TGTGCTAGTGGTTATGGGGGCCTCTCCTACAATGAGCAGTTCTTC.

The J gene is TRBJ2-2, the V gene TRBV2; a possible D gene is TRBD1 (6 bases). Germline CDR1 is SNHLY and CDR2 is FYNNEI. The CDR3 covers 14 residues. Trimming removed 6 bases from V and 6 bases from J, with 14 bases in between. The chain's CDR3 is CASRSTGYPGELFF. The CDR3 DNA is TGTGCCAGCAGGAGCACAGGGTATCCCGGGGAGCTGTTTTTT.

The chain has TRBV14 and TRBJ2-1; D not certain. In germline, CDR1 is SGHDN, CDR2 FVKESK. Trimming cost V 7 bases and J 2 bases, with 9 bases left between them. This CDR3 is built from 13 residues. The CDR3 here is CASTHGPYNEQFF. The CDR3 nucleotides are TGTGCCAGCACCCATGGCCCCTACAATGAGCAGTTCTTC.

The chain recombines TRBV3-1 (or the pseudogene TRBV3-2) with TRBJ1-1; D is perhaps TRBD1 (6 bases). Trimming took off 3 bases at V and 4 bases at J, with 12 bases between the two ends. Per germline, CDR1 LGHDT and CDR2 YNNKEL (reference sequence). The CDR3 length is 14 residues. This CDR3 reads CASSHPFRGTEAFF. The DNA of the CDR3 is TGTGCCAGCAGCCATCCCTTCAGGGGCACTGAAGCTTTCTTT.

CDR3 loop: CASSLATSSPIWGSRNTEAFF. CDR3 nucleotide sequence: TGCGCCAGCAGCTTGGCCACCTCATCACCAATATGGGGCAGCCGGAACACTGAAGCTTTCTTT. V is TRBV5-1 and J is TRBJ1-1, with a weak D call TRBD1 (5 bases). The germline V gene encodes CDR1 SGHRS and CDR2 YFSETQ. Trimming pared 0 bases from V and 1 base from J, leaving 28 bases between. The CDR3 runs 21 residues.

V gene TRBV11-2 combines with J gene TRBJ2-7, with 7 nucleotides matching TRBD1. The V segment lost 0 bases and the J segment 5 bases; nucleotides outside the gene matches: 13. The germline V gene has CDR1 SGHAT and CDR2 FQNNGV. The CDR3 has 17 residues. CDR3 coding DNA: TGTGCCAGCAGCTTAGATGGTGGGGCGACAGGGTCGGACGAGCAGTACTTC. Its protein is CASSLDGGATGSDEQYF.

V and J are TRBV6-5 and TRBJ1-1, with 8 bases lining up with TRBD1. Trimming at V came to 7 bases and at J to 5 bases, leaving 6 bases not matched to a gene. The germline V gene has CDR1 MNHEY and CDR2 SVGAGI. This CDR3 spans 13 amino acids. The CDR3 sequence is CASNSGGMTEAFF. In DNA, the CDR3 is TGTGCCAGCAACTCAGGGGGCATGACTGAAGCTTTCTTT.

The V gene is TRBV12-3 or TRBV12-4, the J gene TRBJ2-1, with a possible D match to TRBD2 (6 bases). V was pared by 6 bases and J by 10 bases, with 13 bases between. This CDR3 is built from 12 residues. CDR3 nucleotides: TGTGCCAGCAGCATAACTAGCCTCGAGCAGTTCTTC. It is translated as CASSITSLEQFF.

This chain links TRBV27 with TRBJ1-4, with D perhaps matching TRBD1 (5 bases). V was clipped by 11 bases and J by 0 bases, with 19 bases between them. Looked up from germline, CDR1 is MNHEY and CDR2 is SMNVEV (reference sequence). This CDR3 is built from 16 residues. In DNA form, the CDR3 reads TGTGCCTCCCTAATCGGGGGATCTACAACTAATGAAAAACTGTTTTTT. It translates to CASLIGGSTTNEKLFF.

The chain has TRBV14 and TRBJ2-2; D remains ambiguous. V lost 1 base, J lost 9 bases, and 6 bases lay in between. This CDR3 is built from 12 residues. Germline CDR1 and CDR2: SGHDN and FVKESK. CDR3 protein: CASSQVPRELFF. The CDR3, as DNA: TGTGCCAGCAGCCAAGTCCCTCGGGAGCTGTTTTTT. Using reference TRBV14 and TRBJ2-2 for the parts outside the CDR3, the full variable domain is EAGVTQFPSHSVIEKGQTVTLRCDPISGHDNLYWYRRVMGKEIKFLLHFVKESKQDESGMPNNRFLAERTGGTYSTLKVQPAELEDSGVYFCASSQVPRELFFGEGSRLTVL.

The genes are TRBV5-4 and TRBJ1-2; D uncertain. The CDR3 runs to 13 residues. V lost 5 bases and J lost 3, with 11 bases in between. Germline V gene sequence: CDR1 SGHNT, CDR2 YYREEE (reference sequence). DNA of the CDR3: TGTGCCAGCAGACCGTGGGAGCACTATGGCTACACCTTC. It encodes CASRPWEHYGYTF.